These T cell receptor beta chains were read from a single sample in a study of blood T cell repertoires in COVID-19. The method was immunoSEQ multiplex PCR; TCRdb's version includes in-frame clones alone and lacks a portion of them. The table has 250,000 to 300,000 clones, more than 85% seen once. The source material was peripheral blood. The origin of the receptors is a woman in her 30s with COVID-19, enrolled during active disease. CDR3s include the opening cysteine and the closing phenylalanine or tryptophan. The D gene is left open where the match is weak. Some rows mark clone size as missing; the rest say once, few, many or name a class of expanded clone.

V: TRBV5-5
D: .
J: TRBJ2-2
size: .
CDR3: CASSLVGGYTGELFF
DNA: TGTGCCAGCAGCTTGGTGGGGGGATACACCGGGGAGCTGTTTTTT

V: TRBV28
D: TRBD1
J: TRBJ2-2
size: .
CDR3: CASSSGQGMTTGELFF
DNA: TGTGCCAGCAGTTCCGGACAGGGCATGACCACCGGGGAGCTGTTTTTT

V: TRBV3-1/TRBV3-2
D: .
J: TRBJ1-4
size: once
CDR3: CASSRFDRSNEKLFF
DNA: TGTGCCAGCAGCCGCTTTGACAGGTCTAATGAAAAACTGTTTTTT

V: TRBV19
D: TRBD1
J: TRBJ1-5
size: .
CDR3: CASSMDRGWSNQPQHF
DNA: TGTGCCAGTAGTATGGACAGGGGTTGGAGCAATCAGCCCCAGCATTTT

V: TRBV27
D: TRBD2
J: TRBJ2-3
size: .
CDR3: CASSLSLAESTDTQYF
DNA: TGTGCCAGCAGTTTGTCGCTAGCGGAGTCTACAGATACGCAGTATTTT

V: TRBV2
D: .
J: TRBJ1-5
size: .
CDR3: CASSTHRAQPQHF
DNA: TGTGCCAGCAGCACCCACAGGGCTCAGCCCCAGCATTTT

V: TRBV30
D: .
J: TRBJ2-5
size: .
CDR3: CAWRRRSAQETQYF
DNA: TGTGCCTGGAGAAGAAGGAGTGCTCAAGAGACCCAGTACTTC

V: TRBV28
D: .
J: TRBJ1-1
size: .
CDR3: CAVRSGLNTEAFF
DNA: TGTGCCGTTCGCTCAGGCTTGAACACTGAAGCTTTCTTT

V: TRBV29-1
D: .
J: TRBJ1-2
size: .
CDR3: CSGLLAGPNGYTF
DNA: TGCAGCGGTCTCCTCGCGGGGCCCAATGGCTACACCTTC

V: TRBV11-3
D: TRBD2
J: TRBJ2-2
size: once
CDR3: CASSSSSGRANTGELFF
DNA: TGTGCCAGCAGCTCAAGTAGCGGGAGGGCCAACACCGGGGAGCTGTTTTTT

V: TRBV7-9
D: .
J: TRBJ1-1
size: .
CDR3: CASSLGSGNFNTEAFF
DNA: TGTGCCAGCAGCTTAGGTTCAGGTAACTTCAACACTGAAGCTTTCTTT

V: TRBV27
D: TRBD1
J: TRBJ1-6
size: .
CDR3: CANLIYRLDRAFSYNSPLHF
DNA: TGTGCCAACCTTATTTATCGGTTGGACAGGGCCTTCTCCTATAATTCACCCCTCCACTTT

V: TRBV12-3/TRBV12-4
D: .
J: TRBJ1-1
size: .
CDR3: CASTATGNTEAFF
DNA: TGTGCCAGCACCGCGACAGGGAACACTGAAGCTTTCTTT

V: TRBV5-1
D: .
J: TRBJ1-1
size: .
CDR3: CASSLIALATEAFF
DNA: TGCGCCAGCAGCTTGATCGCCCTGGCCACTGAAGCTTTCTTT

V: TRBV5-1
D: TRBD1
J: TRBJ2-3
size: .
CDR3: CASSLADRGSDTQYF
DNA: TGCGCCAGCAGCTTGGCCGACAGGGGATCAGATACGCAGTATTTT

V: TRBV5-1
D: TRBD2
J: TRBJ2-1
size: .
CDR3: CASSLSGSDNEQFF
DNA: TGCGCCAGCAGCTTAAGCGGGAGCGACAATGAGCAGTTCTTC

V: TRBV9
D: .
J: TRBJ2-1
size: .
CDR3: CASSVGRPILNEQFF
DNA: TGTGCCAGCAGCGTAGGGAGGCCAATCCTCAATGAGCAGTTCTTC

V: TRBV4-2
D: .
J: TRBJ2-3
size: few
CDR3: CASSSSGSSTDTQYF
DNA: TGTGCCAGCAGCTCCTCCGGTTCTAGCACAGATACGCAGTATTTT

V: TRBV10-3
D: .
J: TRBJ2-2
size: .
CDR3: CAISLFRETNTGELFF
DNA: TGTGCCATCAGTTTATTCAGGGAAACGAACACCGGGGAGCTGTTTTTT

V: TRBV25-1
D: .
J: TRBJ2-3
size: .
CDR3: CASSRIAGTDTQYF
DNA: TGTGCCAGCAGTCGGATAGCTGGCACAGATACGCAGTATTTT

V: TRBV29-1
D: TRBD1
J: TRBJ2-7
size: .
CDR3: CSVGQSTNEQYF
DNA: TGCAGCGTGGGACAGTCCACCAACGAGCAGTACTTC

V: TRBV9
D: TRBD2
J: TRBJ2-2
size: once
CDR3: CASMTSAFTGELFF
DNA: TGTGCCAGTATGACTAGCGCCTTCACCGGGGAGCTGTTTTTT

V: TRBV5-1
D: .
J: TRBJ2-1
size: .
CDR3: CASSPGDSRSYNEQFF
DNA: TGCGCCAGCAGCCCGGGGGACTCCCGCTCCTACAATGAGCAGTTCTTC

V: TRBV19
D: TRBD1
J: TRBJ1-2
size: .
CDR3: CASSIDRQGASYGYTF
DNA: TGTGCCAGTAGTATAGATCGCCAGGGGGCCTCCTATGGCTACACCTTC

V: TRBV19
D: TRBD1
J: TRBJ1-4
size: .
CDR3: CASSPAGQGGDEKLFF
DNA: TGTGCCAGTAGTCCAGCCGGACAGGGAGGAGATGAAAAACTGTTTTTT

V: TRBV15
D: .
J: TRBJ2-7
size: .
CDR3: CATSRELAVSYEQYF
DNA: TGTGCCACCAGCAGAGAATTGGCGGTCTCCTACGAGCAGTACTTC

V: TRBV29-1
D: .
J: TRBJ1-1
size: .
CDR3: CSATAQSTGLAFF
DNA: TGCAGCGCTACAGCACAATCTACAGGGTTGGCTTTCTTT

V: TRBV19
D: .
J: TRBJ1-5
size: .
CDR3: CASSIGSGSRSNQPQHF
DNA: TGTGCCAGTAGTATTGGTTCCGGGTCTCGTAGCAATCAGCCCCAGCATTTT

V: TRBV19
D: .
J: TRBJ1-5
size: .
CDR3: CASSVRDSNQPQHF
DNA: TGTGCCAGTAGTGTGAGGGATAGCAATCAGCCCCAGCATTTT

V: TRBV28
D: TRBD1
J: TRBJ2-2
size: .
CDR3: CASSSGQGATGELFF
DNA: TGTGCCAGCAGTTCGGGACAGGGGGCCACCGGGGAGCTGTTTTTT

V: TRBV2
D: .
J: TRBJ2-7
size: .
CDR3: CASSGLGGEQYF
DNA: TGTGCCAGCAGTGGCCTTGGGGGGGAGCAGTACTTC

V: TRBV12-5
D: .
J: TRBJ2-1
size: few
CDR3: CASGLVLGSAHSYNEQFF
DNA: TGTGCTAGTGGTTTGGTACTGGGTAGCGCACACTCCTACAATGAGCAGTTCTTC

V: TRBV25-1
D: TRBD1
J: TRBJ1-4
size: .
CDR3: CASSHNFPGTGEEKLFF
DNA: TGTGCCAGCAGCCATAACTTCCCCGGGACAGGGGAAGAAAAACTGTTTTTT

V: TRBV13
D: .
J: TRBJ2-7
size: .
CDR3: CASSRAVPGDSSYEQYF
DNA: TGTGCCAGCAGCCGCGCGGTTCCGGGGGATAGCTCCTACGAGCAGTACTTC

V: TRBV3-1/TRBV3-2
D: .
J: TRBJ1-4
size: .
CDR3: CASSPPGKTNEKLFF
DNA: TGTGCCAGCAGCCCCCCCGGGAAAACTAATGAAAAACTGTTTTTT

V: TRBV4-1
D: TRBD2
J: TRBJ2-7
size: .
CDR3: CASSQPAGGGAYEQYF
DNA: TGCGCCAGCAGCCAACCAGCGGGAGGCGGCGCCTACGAGCAGTACTTC

V: TRBV7-9
D: TRBD1
J: TRBJ2-7
size: .
CDR3: CASSPGQGASPDEQYF
DNA: TGTGCCAGCAGCCCAGGACAGGGGGCAAGTCCCGACGAGCAGTACTTC

V: TRBV5-4
D: .
J: TRBJ2-3
size: once
CDR3: CASSLSVSGTDTQYF
DNA: TGTGCCAGCAGCTTGTCAGTCTCGGGGACAGATACGCAGTATTTT

V: TRBV7-9
D: TRBD1
J: TRBJ2-2
size: .
CDR3: CASSQMRTGGLNTGELFF
DNA: TGTGCCAGCAGCCAAATGAGGACAGGGGGCCTTAACACCGGGGAGCTGTTTTTT

V: TRBV19
D: TRBD2
J: TRBJ2-1
size: .
CDR3: CASSFREGGNEQFF
DNA: TGTGCCAGTAGTTTTCGGGAGGGCGGCAATGAGCAGTTCTTC

V: TRBV6-5
D: .
J: TRBJ2-7
size: .
CDR3: CASSAGGFNPYEQYF
DNA: TGTGCCAGCAGCGCTGGAGGGTTTAATCCCTACGAGCAGTACTTC

V: TRBV6-1
D: TRBD1
J: TRBJ1-6
size: .
CDR3: CASSEVGGGNSPLHF
DNA: TGTGCCAGCAGTGAAGTAGGAGGGGGCAATTCACCCCTCCACTTT

V: TRBV4-1
D: TRBD1
J: TRBJ2-2
size: .
CDR3: CASSQDSVYGTGNTGELFF
DNA: TGCGCCAGCAGCCAAGATTCAGTATATGGGACAGGGAACACCGGGGAGCTGTTTTTT

V: TRBV19
D: .
J: TRBJ2-1
size: .
CDR3: CASSTQTRNEQFF
DNA: TGTGCCAGTAGTACCCAGACTAGAAATGAGCAGTTCTTC

V: TRBV7-2
D: TRBD1
J: TRBJ2-6
size: .
CDR3: CASSLMSGGGGANVLTF
DNA: TGTGCCAGCAGCTTAATGTCAGGGGGCGGTGGGGCCAACGTCCTGACTTTC

V: TRBV6-5
D: TRBD1
J: TRBJ1-1
size: .
CDR3: CASSAGGRNTEAFF
DNA: TGTGCCAGCAGCGCAGGGGGCAGGAACACTGAAGCTTTCTTT

V: TRBV12-3/TRBV12-4
D: .
J: TRBJ1-1
size: .
CDR3: CASSTGQNTEAFF
DNA: TGTGCCAGCAGTACTGGACAGAACACTGAAGCTTTCTTT

V: TRBV4-2
D: TRBD1
J: TRBJ2-5
size: .
CDR3: CASSQGDRDQETQYF
DNA: TGTGCCAGCAGCCAAGGGGACAGGGACCAAGAGACCCAGTACTTC